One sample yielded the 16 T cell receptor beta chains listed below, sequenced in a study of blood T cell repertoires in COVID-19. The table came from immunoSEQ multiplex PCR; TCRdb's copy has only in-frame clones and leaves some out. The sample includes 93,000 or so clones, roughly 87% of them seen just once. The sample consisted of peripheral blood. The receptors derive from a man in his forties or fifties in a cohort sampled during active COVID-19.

The CDR3 DNA follows: TGTGCCAGCAGTCGCAGGGTTGGGTCCCCTGGGGCCAACGTCCTGACTTTC. Its translation: CASSRRVGSPGANVLTF. The chain couples TRBV2 to TRBJ2-6; D perhaps matches TRBD1 (5 bases). Trimming stripped 5 bases from V and 2 bases from J, with 16 bases between. The germline V gene has CDR1 SNHLY and CDR2 FYNNEI. CDR3 length equals 17 residues.

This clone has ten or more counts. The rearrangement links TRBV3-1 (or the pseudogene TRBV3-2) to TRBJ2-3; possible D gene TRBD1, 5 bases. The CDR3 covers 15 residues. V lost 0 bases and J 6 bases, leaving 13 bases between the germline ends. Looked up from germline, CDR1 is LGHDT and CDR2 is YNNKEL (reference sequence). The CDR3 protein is CASSQEGTGRDTQYF. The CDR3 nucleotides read TGTGCCAGCAGCCAAGAAGGCACAGGTCGGGATACGCAGTATTTT.

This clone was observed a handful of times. The CDR3 DNA reads as TGTGCCAGTAGTATCTTTGGCGGGGTCTACGAGCAGTACTTC. It translates to CASSIFGGVYEQYF. J is TRBJ2-7 and V is TRBV19, with D maybe TRBD2 (6 bases). Germline V gives CDR1 LNHDA, CDR2 SQIVND (reference sequence). This CDR3 has 14 residues. V lost 3 bases and J lost 3, with 12 bases in between.

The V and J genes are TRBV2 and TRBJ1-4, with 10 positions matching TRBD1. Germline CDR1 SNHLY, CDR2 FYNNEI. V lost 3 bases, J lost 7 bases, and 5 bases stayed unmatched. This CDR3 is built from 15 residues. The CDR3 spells CASSDSGTGAEKLFF. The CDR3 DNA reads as TGTGCCAGCAGTGATTCCGGGACAGGGGCTGAAAAACTGTTTTTT.

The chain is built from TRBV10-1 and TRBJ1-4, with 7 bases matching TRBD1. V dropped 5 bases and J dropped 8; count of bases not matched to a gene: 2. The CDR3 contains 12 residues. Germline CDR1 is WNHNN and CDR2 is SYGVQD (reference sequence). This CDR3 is CASSPDREKLFF. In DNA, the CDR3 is TGCGCCAGCAGTCCGGACAGGGAAAAACTGTTTTTT.

The CDR3 DNA sequence: TGTGCCAGCAGCTCCCGGACAGGGACCGCTAATGAAAAACTGTTTTTT. This sequence encodes CASSSRTGTANEKLFF. The V gene is TRBV7-2, the J gene TRBJ1-4; TRBD1 matches at 8 bases. This CDR3 has 16 residues. In germline, CDR1 is SGHTA, CDR2 FQGNSA. V trimming: 4 bases; J trimming: 3 bases; junction bases outside the gene matches: 7.

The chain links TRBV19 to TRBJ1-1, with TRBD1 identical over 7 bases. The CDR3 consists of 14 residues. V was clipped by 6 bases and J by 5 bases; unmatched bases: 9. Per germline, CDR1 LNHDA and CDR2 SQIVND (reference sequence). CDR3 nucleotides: TGTGCCAGTAGCTTCGACAGGGTGGCAACTGAAGCTTTCTTT. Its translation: CASSFDRVATEAFF.

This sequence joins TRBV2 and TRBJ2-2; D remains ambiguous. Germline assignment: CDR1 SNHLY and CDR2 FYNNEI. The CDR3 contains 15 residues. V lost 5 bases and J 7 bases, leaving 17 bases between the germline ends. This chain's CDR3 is CASSPGVQPGGELFF. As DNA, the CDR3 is TGTGCCAGCAGTCCAGGCGTCCAGCCAGGCGGGGAGCTGTTTTTT.

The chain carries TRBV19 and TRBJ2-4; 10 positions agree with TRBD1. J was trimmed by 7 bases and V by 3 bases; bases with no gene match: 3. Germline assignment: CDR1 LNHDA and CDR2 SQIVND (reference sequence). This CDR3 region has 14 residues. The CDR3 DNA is TGTGCCAGTAGTATCCCGGGACAGGGGAACATTCAGTACTTC. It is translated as CASSIPGQGNIQYF.

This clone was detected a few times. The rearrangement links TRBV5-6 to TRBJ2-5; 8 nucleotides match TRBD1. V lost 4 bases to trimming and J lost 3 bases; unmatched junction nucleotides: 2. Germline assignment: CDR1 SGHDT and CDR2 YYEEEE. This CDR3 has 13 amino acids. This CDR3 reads CASSPTGEETQYF. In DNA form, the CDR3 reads TGTGCCAGCAGCCCGACAGGGGAAGAGACCCAGTACTTC.

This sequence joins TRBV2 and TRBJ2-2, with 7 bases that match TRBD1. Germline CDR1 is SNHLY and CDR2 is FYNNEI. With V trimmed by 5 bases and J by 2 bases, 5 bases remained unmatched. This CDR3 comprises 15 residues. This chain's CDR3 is CASSPGTVNTGELFF. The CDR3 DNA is TGTGCCAGCAGTCCCGGGACAGTAAACACCGGGGAGCTGTTTTTT.

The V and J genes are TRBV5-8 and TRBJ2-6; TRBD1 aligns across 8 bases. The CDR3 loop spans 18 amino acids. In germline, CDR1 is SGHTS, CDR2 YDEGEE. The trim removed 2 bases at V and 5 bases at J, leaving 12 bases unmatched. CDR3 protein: CASSFLGQGVSRANVLTF. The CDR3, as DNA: TGTGCCAGCAGCTTTCTTGGACAGGGAGTTTCTAGGGCCAACGTCCTGACTTTC. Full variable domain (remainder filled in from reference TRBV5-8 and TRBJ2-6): EAGVTQSPTHLIKTRGQQATLRCSPISGHTSVYWYQQALGLGLQFLLWYDEGEERNRGNFPPRFSGRQFPNYSSELNVNALELEDSALYLCASSFLGQGVSRANVLTFGAGSRLTVL.

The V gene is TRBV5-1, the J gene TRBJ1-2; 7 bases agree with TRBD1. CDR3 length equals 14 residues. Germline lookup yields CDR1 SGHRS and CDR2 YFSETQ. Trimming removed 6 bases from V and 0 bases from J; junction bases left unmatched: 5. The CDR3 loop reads CASTRDSPNYGYTF. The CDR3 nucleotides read TGCGCCAGCACCCGGGACAGCCCTAACTATGGCTACACCTTC.

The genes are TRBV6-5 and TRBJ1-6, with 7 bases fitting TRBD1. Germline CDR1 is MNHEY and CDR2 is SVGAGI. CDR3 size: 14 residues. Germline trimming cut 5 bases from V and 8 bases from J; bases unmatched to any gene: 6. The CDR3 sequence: CASSIGTADSPLHF. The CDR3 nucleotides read TGTGCCAGCAGTATCGGGACAGCCGATTCACCCCTCCACTTT.

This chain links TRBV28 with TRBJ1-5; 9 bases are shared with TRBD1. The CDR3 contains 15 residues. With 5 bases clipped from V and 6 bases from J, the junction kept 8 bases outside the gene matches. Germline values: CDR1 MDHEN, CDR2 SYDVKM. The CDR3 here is CASSLRQGVGQPQHF. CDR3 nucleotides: TGTGCCAGCAGTCTCCGACAGGGGGTGGGTCAGCCCCAGCATTTT.

For the CDR3, the DNA is TGTGCCAGCTCACCAAAACAGGGTGGCAACGAGCAGTACTTC. This sequence encodes CASSPKQGGNEQYF. This sequence joins TRBV18 and TRBJ2-7; tentative D call: TRBD1 (6 bases). This CDR3 region has 14 residues. V was trimmed by 2 bases and J by 5 bases, leaving 13 bases between them. Looked up from germline, CDR1 is KGHSH and CDR2 is LQKENI.